A selection of T cell receptor beta chains follows, all from one sample in a study of early T cells in non-severe SARS-CoV-2 infection. Each CDR3 protein gets one entry after TCRdb re-called the 5' RACE reads with MiXCR. The sample contains about 55,000 distinct CDR3 sequences, 14% to 15% of which appear only once. The sample consisted of whole blood, taken at baseline. The receptors were sampled from an adult who was a healthcare worker with PCR-confirmed SARS-CoV-2 infection or an uninfected control (not recorded which). CDR3s include the opening cysteine and the closing phenylalanine or tryptophan. D genes are given only for firm matches. Expanded clones are given a class, and other clones once, few, many or no size at all.

size: NA; D: TRBD1; V: TRBV5-1; J: TRBJ2-7; length: 14; DNA: TGCGCCAGCAGCTTGGAGGACAGGCGCTACGAGCAGTACTTC; CDR3: CASSLEDRRYEQYF
size: few; D: NA; V: TRBV2; J: TRBJ2-7; length: 14; DNA: TGTGCCAGCAGTCAGGGAGGAGACTCCTACGAGCAGTACTTC; CDR3: CASSQGGDSYEQYF
size: NA; D: NA; V: TRBV11-2; J: TRBJ1-6; length: 14; DNA: TGTGCCAGCAGCTTGGCGCCCTATAATTCACCCCTCCACTTT; CDR3: CASSLAPYNSPLHF
size: NA; D: TRBD2; V: TRBV20-1; J: TRBJ2-1; length: 16; DNA: TGCAGTGCTAGAGATTCTACTAGCGGGGGTAAGAACAAGCAGTTCTTC; CDR3: CSARDSTSGGKNKQFF
size: few; D: TRBD2; V: TRBV6-1; J: TRBJ2-2; length: 18; DNA: TGTGCCAGCAGTGACGGTATAGCGGGGGGCCGTGGCACCGGGGAGCTGTTTTTT; CDR3: CASSDGIAGGRGTGELFF
size: NA; D: NA; V: TRBV7-9; J: TRBJ2-2; length: 14; DNA: TGTGCCAGCGACGTAGCGGCGAACACCGGGGAGCTGTTTTTT; CDR3: CASDVAANTGELFF
size: few; D: NA; V: TRBV27; J: TRBJ2-6; length: 16; DNA: TGTGCCAGCAGCAGACAGTTCCTCTCTGGGGCCAACGTCCTGACTTTC; CDR3: CASSRQFLSGANVLTF
size: few; D: NA; V: TRBV12-3/TRBV12-4; J: TRBJ2-5; length: 14; DNA: TGTGCCAGCAGCCAGAATGTCGGACAAGAGACCCAGTACTTC; CDR3: CASSQNVGQETQYF
size: few; D: NA; V: TRBV6-6; J: TRBJ2-3; length: 15; DNA: TGTGCCAGCAGTTACCACGCGGACGCGTCAGATACGCAGTATTTT; CDR3: CASSYHADASDTQYF
size: NA; D: NA; V: TRBV29-1; J: TRBJ2-7; length: 11; DNA: TGCAGCGTTGATAGGGGCAGGGAGCAGTACTTC; CDR3: CSVDRGREQYF
size: many; D: NA; V: TRBV7-6; J: TRBJ2-1; length: 13; DNA: TGTGCCAGCAGCTCCCGACTAGTTGGTGAGCAGTTCTTC; CDR3: CASSSRLVGEQFF
size: few; D: TRBD2; V: TRBV5-1; J: TRBJ2-3; length: 16; DNA: TGCGCCAGCAGCTTGCCTCTCGCGGGGGGCTCAGATACGCAGTATTTT; CDR3: CASSLPLAGGSDTQYF
size: few; D: NA; V: TRBV6-1; J: TRBJ2-6; length: 15; DNA: TGTGCCAGCAGTTTTACAGAAGCTGGGGCCAACGTCCTGACTTTC; CDR3: CASSFTEAGANVLTF
size: few; D: NA; V: TRBV7-3; J: TRBJ2-6; length: 15; DNA: TGTGCCAGCAGCTCGTCGGGCTCTGGGGCCAACGTCCTGACTTTC; CDR3: CASSSSGSGANVLTF
size: many; D: NA; V: TRBV6-5; J: TRBJ1-5; length: 13; DNA: TGTGCCAGCGCGGGGCAGGGCAGGCAGCCCCAGCATTTT; CDR3: CASAGQGRQPQHF
size: few; D: NA; V: TRBV5-1; J: TRBJ2-3; length: 13; DNA: TGCGCCAGCAGTGAGGGGAGCACAGATACGCAGTATTTT; CDR3: CASSEGSTDTQYF
size: few; D: NA; V: TRBV7-2; J: TRBJ2-7; length: 17; DNA: TGTGCCAGCAGCTCTCCGGGGGGACAGACCTTTTCCTACGAGCAGTACTTC; CDR3: CASSSPGGQTFSYEQYF
size: many; D: NA; V: TRBV20-1; J: TRBJ2-1; length: 13; DNA: TGCAGTGCAAACCGGGCCCCCTACAATGAGCAGTTCTTC; CDR3: CSANRAPYNEQFF
size: few; D: NA; V: TRBV11-2; J: TRBJ2-5; length: 12; DNA: TGTGCCAGCAGCTTACCTCAAGAGACCCAGTACTTC; CDR3: CASSLPQETQYF
size: NA; D: NA; V: TRBV7-9; J: TRBJ2-7; length: 15; DNA: TGTGCCAGCAGCCCCTCGGCGGCCGGCTCCTACGAGCAGTACTTC; CDR3: CASSPSAAGSYEQYF
size: few; D: TRBD1; V: TRBV7-9; J: TRBJ1-2; length: 13; DNA: TGTGCCAGCAGCAGGGGACAGGGGAAAGGCTACACCTTC; CDR3: CASSRGQGKGYTF
size: few; D: NA; V: TRBV5-1; J: TRBJ1-3; length: 14; DNA: TGCGCCAGCAGCACTGCAGGGCCAGGAAACACCATATATTTT; CDR3: CASSTAGPGNTIYF
size: NA; D: TRBD1; V: TRBV5-1; J: TRBJ2-3; length: 15; DNA: TGCGCCAGCAGCCCGGGGACAGGGGGCACAGATACGCAGTATTTT; CDR3: CASSPGTGGTDTQYF
size: NA; D: TRBD2; V: TRBV6-6; J: TRBJ2-4; length: 16; DNA: TGTGCCAGCAGTACAGGACTAGCGGGAGGGAGGGACATTCAGTACTTC; CDR3: CASSTGLAGGRDIQYF
size: NA; D: TRBD1; V: TRBV18; J: TRBJ2-5; length: 14; DNA: TGTGCCAGCTCACCACTAACAGGGGAGGAGACCCAGTACTTC; CDR3: CASSPLTGEETQYF
size: many; D: NA; V: TRBV2; J: TRBJ1-5; length: 15; DNA: TGTGCCAGCAGTGAAGAAGGGGGTGACAATCAGCCCCAGCATTTT; CDR3: CASSEEGGDNQPQHF
size: NA; D: NA; V: TRBV14; J: TRBJ1-1; length: 14; DNA: TGTGCCAGCAGGTCTTCCGGCAGCACCACTGAAGCTTTCTTT; CDR3: CASRSSGSTTEAFF
size: NA; D: NA; V: TRBV28; J: TRBJ1-5; length: 13; DNA: TGTGCCAGCAGTACCGGGGTAGGGCAGCCCCAGCATTTT; CDR3: CASSTGVGQPQHF
size: NA; D: NA; V: TRBV3-1; J: TRBJ1-1; length: 14; DNA: TGTGCCAGCAGCGCAGGGGCCAGGAACACTGAAGCTTTCTTT; CDR3: CASSAGARNTEAFF
size: NA; D: TRBD2; V: TRBV2; J: TRBJ2-5; length: 14; DNA: TGTGCCAGCAGTGGCCTAGCGGGAGAAGAGACCCAGTACTTC; CDR3: CASSGLAGEETQYF
size: few; D: NA; V: TRBV6-2/TRBV6-3; J: TRBJ1-4; length: 12; DNA: TGTGCCAGCAGCCCAGCTGATGAAAAACTGTTTTTT; CDR3: CASSPADEKLFF
size: many; D: NA; V: TRBV7-9; J: TRBJ2-1; length: 11; DNA: TGTGCCAGCAGCTTAGGGGGAGAGCAGTTCTTC; CDR3: CASSLGGEQFF
size: few; D: TRBD1; V: TRBV7-9; J: TRBJ2-7; length: 14; DNA: TGTGCCAGCAGCTCCACCGGGACAGTATACGAGCAGTACTTC; CDR3: CASSSTGTVYEQYF
size: many; D: NA; V: TRBV5-1; J: TRBJ2-2; length: 16; DNA: TGCGCCAGCAGCCCCCCTGGGACTGGGAACACCGGGGAGCTGTTTTTT; CDR3: CASSPPGTGNTGELFF
size: NA; D: TRBD2; V: TRBV11-2; J: TRBJ2-3; length: 15; DNA: TGTGCCAGCAGCTCTCAGCGGGGGAGCACAGATACGCAGTATTTT; CDR3: CASSSQRGSTDTQYF